The next 12 T cell receptor beta chains were all read from a single sample in a study of molecular identifiers for immune sequencing clone quantification. TCRdb used MiXCR to reprocess the PCR reads, holding one entry per CDR3 protein. Of approximately 590,000 distinct CDR3 sequences in the sample, about 25% were seen once. The sequenced sample consisted of naive CD8+ T cells from blood, with Jurkat cell RNA spiked in. Specified subset: FACS-sorted CD8+CD4-CCR7+CD45RA+ naive T cells. The receptors were sampled from a human donor in good health. Some libraries in this study had Jurkat cell RNA spiked in.

This clonotype was observed a single time. V gene TRBV12-3 or TRBV12-4 combines with J gene TRBJ2-1, with 10 bases aligning to TRBD2. The ends lost 3 bases at V and 5 bases at J; junction bases unmatched: 10. The CDR3 is 17 amino acids. The CDR3 sequence: CASSFYLGLAGDNEQFF. The CDR3 DNA sequence: TGTGCCAGCAGTTTCTACCTAGGTCTAGCGGGAGACAATGAGCAGTTCTTC.

This clonotype came up many times. The chain uses TRBV5-5 and TRBJ1-4; the match to TRBD1 covers 10 bases. This CDR3 comprises 14 residues. In germline, CDR1 is SGHKS, CDR2 YYEKEE (reference sequence). Trimming cost V 4 bases and J 8 bases; bases outside gene matches: 5. The CDR3 loop reads CASSIDRGPEKLFF. In nucleotides, the CDR3 is TGTGCCAGCAGCATTGACAGGGGGCCCGAAAAACTGTTTTTT. Drawing the rest from reference TRBV5-5 and TRBJ1-4, the complete variable domain is DAGVTQSPTHLIKTRGQQVTLRCSPISGHKSVSWYQQVLGQGPQFIFQYYEKEERGRGNFPDRFSARQFPNYSSELNVNALLLGDSALYLCASSIDRGPEKLFFGSGTQLSVL.

This chain's CDR3 is CASSYEPPGTDTQYF. The CDR3 DNA is TGTGCCAGCAGTTATGAGCCCCCCGGCACAGATACGCAGTATTTT. This sequence joins TRBV6-2 or TRBV6-3 and TRBJ2-3; D uncertain. In germline, CDR1 is MNHEY, CDR2 SVGEGT. V was cut by 3 bases and J by 1 base, with 11 bases left in between. This CDR3 is built from 15 residues.

This clonotype appeared many times. V and J are TRBV5-1 and TRBJ2-3; TRBD2 might be the D (5 bases). V was trimmed by 4 bases and J by 6 bases, leaving 12 bases between them. The CDR3 contains 13 residues. Germline values: CDR1 SGHRS, CDR2 YFSETQ. Written as DNA, the CDR3 is TGCGCCAGCAGCGAGGGCGGTAAGGATACGCAGTATTTT. It specifies CASSEGGKDTQYF.

The table lists this clonotype with many counts. This sequence joins TRBV28 and TRBJ1-1; D possibly corresponds to TRBD1 (5 bases). Germline CDR1 is MDHEN and CDR2 is SYDVKM. The CDR3 runs 10 residues. V was trimmed by 8 bases and J by 12 bases, leaving 13 bases between them. The CDR3 region has the DNA TGTGCCAGCTCTGGCCGGGGGTCTTTCTTT. It is translated as CASSGRGSFF.

The sample holds many counts of this clonotype. This chain links TRBV29-1 with TRBJ2-5, with 9 bases fitting TRBD2. J was trimmed by 5 bases and V by 4 bases; bases with no gene match: 11. The germline V gene has CDR1 SQVTM and CDR2 ANQGSEA. This CDR3 has 15 amino acids. The CDR3 DNA reads TGCAGCGTTGCCTCCGGCGGGGGGGCGGTTGAGACCCAGTACTTC. Translating it yields CSVASGGGAVETQYF.

In this sample, this clonotype turned up a few times. The CDR3 DNA reads TGTGCCAGCAGTTACGAGGGGTACAATGAGCAGTTCTTC. Its protein product is CASSYEGYNEQFF. This chain links TRBV6-5 with TRBJ2-1; D may correspond to TRBD1 or TRBD2 (5 bases each). CDR1 and CDR2 (germline): MNHEY, SVGAGI. The CDR3 runs to 13 residues. V lost 2 bases, J lost 4 bases, and 6 bases lay in between.

The chain employs TRBV14 and TRBJ2-5; D is ambiguous. V gave up 4 bases and J gave up 5 bases, with 14 bases separating them. Germline V lookup: CDR1 SGHDN, CDR2 FVKESK. The CDR3 length is 14 residues. The CDR3 region has the DNA TGTGCCAGCAGCCCATATCGTCCACTCGAGACCCAGTACTTC. Encoded protein: CASSPYRPLETQYF.

Remarks on this clonotype: Given a much more abundant clone one base away, this may be a read error. The CDR3 protein is CARGTAYNYGYAF. The CDR3 DNA reads TGTGCCAGGGGGACAGCGTATAACTATGGCTACGCCTTC. J is TRBJ1-2 and V is TRBV2, with 7 positions matching TRBD1. The CDR3 covers 13 residues. Germline loops: CDR1 SNHLY, CDR2 FYNNEI.

The chain recombines TRBV7-9 with TRBJ2-2, with D unresolved. The ends were cut back, 7 bases at V and 7 bases at J, with 19 bases in the middle. From germline, CDR1 is SEHNR and CDR2 FQNEAQ (reference sequence). The CDR3 is 15 amino acids. In DNA form, the CDR3 reads TGTGCCAGCATTCTATCCGGCTTTCACATCGGGGAGCTGTTTTTT. Translation gives CASILSGFHIGELFF.

This clonotype has more than one count but fewer than ten. V usage is TRBV14 and J usage is TRBJ2-7, with TRBD2 as a possible D gene (5 bases). The V gene's germline CDR1 is SGHDN and CDR2 FVKESK. The V gene lost 3 bases and the J gene lost 2 bases, with 11 bases spanning the gap. There are 14 residues in the CDR3. CDR3 region: CASSHLRETYEQYF. DNA for the CDR3: TGTGCCAGCAGCCACCTCCGGGAAACCTACGAGCAGTACTTC.

The table lists this clonotype with many counts. CDR3 in DNA: TGTGCCAGTAGTATGGAGCGGATTAGCACAGATACGCAGTATTTT. The encoded protein is CASSMERISTDTQYF. The chain joins TRBV19 to TRBJ2-3, with a weak D call TRBD2 (5 bases). Germline V gives CDR1 LNHDA, CDR2 SQIVND (reference sequence). V dropped 3 bases and J dropped 0 bases, with 10 bases sitting between them. The CDR3 loop spans 15 amino acids.